The present TCR beta chain was sequenced within a study of T cells expressing NK-cell markers (dated by TCRdb to 2018 to 2021). Regarding the study in general: About eight donors provided sorted CD3+CD56+NKG2C+, CD3+CD56+NKG2C- and CD3+CD56-NKG2C+ T-cell subsets, whose TCR beta-chain repertoires were profiled. Of the eight sequenced donors, seven were found to be HCMV-seropositive and one was found to be HCMV-seronegative. Illumina HiSeq 2000/2500, MiSeq or NextSeq was used to sequence libraries as 2 x 150 bp reads. All eight donors whose samples were sequenced were randomly selected healthy volunteers, three of them men and five women. What the study reported, not specific to this receptor: Whether the expanded NKG2C-expressing T cell clones were specific for HCMV antigens remained unclear. Those dominant clonotypes were again the most abundant among CD3+CD56-NKG2C+ cells in a few donors, at 28.3-60.1%. For several donors, the dominant CD3+CD56+NKG2C+ clonotypes were among the top 10 CD8+ clonotypes and accounted for 1.0-7.0% of CD8+ T cells.

To determine HCMV serostatus, a commercial ELISA kit was used to detect HCMV-specific IgG in serum. Ficoll density gradient centrifugation was used to isolate peripheral blood mononuclear cells from blood. The sequencer was an Illumina HiSeq 2000. The TCR beta cDNA libraries were made using 5'RACE template switching, a step that added both a universal primer site and unique molecular identifiers. cDNA synthesis was primed from the TCR beta constant segment, followed by two successive PCR amplification steps. The study's processing was this. MIGEC handled demultiplexing of the reads and grouping by UMI, while MiTCR was used to assemble and quantify clonotypes. To exclude erroneous sequences, only TCR cDNA sequences supported by at least two reads were retained. Downstream repertoire analysis used the tcR package, and clonotypes were matched across fractions by CDR3 nucleotide sequence plus V segment. VDJmatch was used to annotate antigen specificity against VDJdb, with one amino acid substitution in CDR3 allowed. TCRdb reprocessed the reads, so every CDR3 protein sequence counts as one entry and DNA is not shown. TCRdb assigned the V and J calls; the authors' analysis was not used. The table kept for this sample lists 300,000 to 500,000 distinct CDR3 sequences. Of the sample, around 10% is held by the ten largest clones.

Spanning cysteine to phenylalanine, the CDR3 consists of 14 amino acids. No DNA appears here. Remarks on this clonotype: The clone's antigen remains unknown.

This sequence uses TRBV12-3 or TRBV12-4 and TRBJ1-3. This TCR derives from a woman in her forties or fifties in good health. Donor details come from another sample of the same person, matched by shared clones. The material sequenced was blood T cells: a sorted CD56 or NKG2C T cell subset, CD4+ or CD8+ T cells, or bulk PBMC T cells (not recorded which). The CDR3 protein is CASSFGGSGNTIYF.